This TCR beta chain was identified during a study of regulatory T cells in long-lasting Graves disease (dated by TCRdb to about 2021). Regarding the complete study: Persistent Graves' disease was defined as antithyroid drug treatment for over 5 years with persistently positive TSH receptor autoantibodies. Patients with persistent Graves' disease were compared with patients with newly diagnosed Graves' disease using TCR sequencing and RNA sequencing of peripheral blood. The study was conducted in China and was registered as a clinical trial. TCR sequencing covered about 13 persistent and some 20 newly diagnosed Graves' disease patients, 33 samples in total. On average, persistent Graves' disease patients in the clinical cohort had been on antithyroid drugs for approximately ten years.

Libraries were built with multiplex PCR. TCRdb lists the instrument as Illumina HiSeq 4000. iRepertoire HTBI primers and Arm-PCR amplification of CDR3 regions were used to construct TCR beta libraries. Before sequencing, the PCR products underwent gel purification. The paper's processing steps were these. A total of fewer than 65 TRBV and approximately 15 TRBJ segments were identified across samples and were used for gene usage analysis of CDR3 amino acid clonotypes. Filtered high-quality paired reads were merged into contigs using COPE and FqMerger. Contigs were aligned with BLAST to IMGT TRBV, TRBD and TRBJ reference genes, and CDR3 was defined per IMGT. Any clonotype with a frequency above 0.1% was classified as a highly expanded clone. Shannon entropy served as the measure of repertoire diversity, while the Gini coefficient captured V-J evenness. A clonotype was considered public if more than one individual shared it. Starting from the raw public reads, TCRdb applied fastp trimming at Q25, assembled clones with MiXCR and retained in-frame beta chains. Each CDR3 protein appears once, grouped with its most common genes and DNA. None of the V and J calls come from the authors' own analysis; TCRdb made them. This sample holds approximately 690,000 distinct CDR3 sequences; around 30% were observed only once. The top ten clones comprise about two fifths of the sample.

The sample's time point, from its label and the paper: persistent/refractory GD, antithyroid drugs over 5 years with positive TRAb. RNA was extracted from PBMCs in TRIzol for both TCR sequencing and RNA sequencing. The diagnosis of Graves' disease followed American Thyroid Association guidelines. The patients came from an endocrinology department in Xi'an, China. From each patient, around 9 milliliters of peripheral blood was collected into an EDTA anticoagulant tube. Ficoll Paque Plus density gradient separation was used to isolate PBMCs, and no further T cell sorting was performed. An Agilent 2100 Bioanalyzer and agarose gel were used to check RNA quality, while a NanoDrop 2000 measured RNA concentration. Taken from the germline V gene (reference sequence), the CDR1 and CDR2 loops are DFQATT and SNEGSKA. There are 12 amino acids in the CDR3, from cysteine to phenylalanine inclusive. Only the CDR3 region is kept as DNA, spanning 36 bases read in frame from base 1. The junction shows trimming of 7 bases on V and 2 bases on J, plus 12 bases between the germline ends.

About this clonotype itself: The specificity of this receptor is unknown. No base quality values were provided; no much bigger clone lies one nucleotide off.

Study-wide findings and limitations: Sequencing and analysis were restricted to the TCR beta chain. Persistent patients shared more public clonotypes among themselves (over 2,500) than newly diagnosed patients did (roughly 920). Compared with newly diagnosed patients, patients with persistent Graves' disease had lower TCR Shannon entropy and fewer highly expanded clones, which suggests clonal expansion. The study examined only peripheral blood because the primary lesion, thyroid tissue, could not be accessed. The small sample size was acknowledged by the authors as a limitation that may reduce accuracy. Persistent disease showed preferential use of TRBV28, TRBJ1-2 and TRBJ2-5, whereas newly diagnosed disease favored TRBV20-1 and TRBJ2-1.

This clonotype was obtained from a female donor with Graves disease. The material was peripheral blood mononuclear cells (PBMCs), obtained when the disease was refractory, from a patient treated with antithyroid drugs. The rearrangement combines TRBV20-1 with TRBJ2-7; the D gene identity is not certain. The DNA is TGCAGTGTCTACACTGGGACCTACGAGCAGTACTTC. Its amino acids are CSVYTGTYEQYF.